The entry below gives a single T cell receptor beta chain sequence along with its context. Its specific antigen is unknown. Qualities for individual bases were not recorded, and no much larger clone is one base off. Cut back by 0 bases and 0 bases, the V and J ends lie 6 bases apart. The CDR1 and CDR2 encoded by the germline V gene are SGHRS and YFSETQ. The CDR3 spans 14 residues, from the cysteine through the phenylalanine. Solely the CDR3 DNA is kept, with 42 bases framed from the first base. This specimen comes from a study of OX40 agonist ivuxolimab in advanced cancers. Regarding the research as a whole: Ivuxolimab, which targeted the costimulatory receptor OX40 (CD134), was an agonistic, fully human IgG2 monoclonal antibody. Of the roughly 50 dose-escalation patients, hepatocellular carcinoma was present in approximately 20, melanoma in around 15, renal cell carcinoma in 9 and head and neck cancer in 9. Patients were allowed to have had prior anti-PD-1, anti-PD-L1 or anti-CTLA-4 therapy, and 40% of the dose-escalation patients had previously received checkpoint inhibitors. Intravenous ivuxolimab was administered to patients every 2 weeks at six dose levels: 0.01, 0.1, 0.3, 1.5, 3 and 10 mg/kg. The paper describes the monotherapy dose-escalation part (N = 52 patients) of the phase I trial of ivuxolimab. A male proportion of around 81% and a mean age of roughly 55 years, ranging from about 23 to 79, were recorded for the dose-escalation cohort. Peripheral TCRbeta sequencing aimed to test whether ivuxolimab altered TCR sequence diversity and caused clonal T-cell expansion. Partial responses occurred in three dose-escalation patients: two with cutaneous melanoma and one with hepatocellular carcinoma. Overall study outcomes, separate from this receptor: Low levels of normalized T-cell clonal expansion were also seen in some patients who did not respond. In the 0.1-3.0 mg/kg groups, partial responders had among the lowest normalized peripheral clonal expansion, particularly in CD8+ T cells. Antigen specificity was not determined for the clonally expanded peripheral T cells. On average, CD8+ T cells showed more expanded clones than CD4+ T cells after ivuxolimab. At doses from 0.1 to 3.0 mg/kg, clonal expansion was seen in both CD4+ and CD8+ blood T cells between baseline and week 6.

The trial excluded patients who had a history of autoimmune disease or who were on systemic immunosuppression. Peripheral blood for TCR sequencing was drawn from every dose cohort at baseline, at cycle 4 day 1 and at cycle 7 day 1. The samples were drawn from a first-in-human, open-label, multicenter phase I dose-escalation trial of ivuxolimab. Adults with locally advanced or metastatic melanoma, renal cell carcinoma, hepatocellular carcinoma or head and neck squamous cell carcinoma were enrolled in the trial. Before TCR sequencing, CD4+ T cells and CD8+ T cells were sorted from peripheral blood as separate populations. Genomic DNA was extracted from sorted cells for sequencing of the TCRbeta CDR3 region. The immunoSEQ Assay was used to sequence the TCRbeta CDR3 regions. In TCRdb, the immuneACCESS table is reduced to in-frame sequences with V and J assigned. These tables do not hold every clone; where another copy was compared, an unresolved V gene accounts for under half, and the others remain unexplained. In this sample the table shows around 74,000 clones, 70% to 90% of which occur a single time. The ten largest clonotypes hold less than 6% of the sample.

This TCR was recovered from an adult with an advanced solid tumor such as melanoma, head and neck, liver or kidney cancer. Source: CD4+ or CD8+ T cells sorted from blood, taken in a trial of the OX40 agonist ivuxolimab. The chain is assembled from TRBV5-1 and TRBJ1-1, with no D gene named confidently. CDR3 protein: CASSLVELNTEAFF. In nucleotide form, the sequence is TGCGCCAGCAGCTTGGTAGAACTGAACACTGAAGCTTTCTTT.